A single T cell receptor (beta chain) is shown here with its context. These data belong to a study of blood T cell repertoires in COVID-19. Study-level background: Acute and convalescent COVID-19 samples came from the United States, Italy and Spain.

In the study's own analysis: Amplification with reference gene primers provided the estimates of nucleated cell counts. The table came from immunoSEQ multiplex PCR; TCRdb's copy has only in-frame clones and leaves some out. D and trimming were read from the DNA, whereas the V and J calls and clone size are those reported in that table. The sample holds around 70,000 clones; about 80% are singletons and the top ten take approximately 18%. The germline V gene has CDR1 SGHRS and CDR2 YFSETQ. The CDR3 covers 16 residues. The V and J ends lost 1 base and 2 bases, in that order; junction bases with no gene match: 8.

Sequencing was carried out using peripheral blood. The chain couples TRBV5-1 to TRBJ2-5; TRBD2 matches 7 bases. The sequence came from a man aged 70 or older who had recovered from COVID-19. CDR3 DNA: TGCGCCAGCAGCTTGACGGGGGAGGGTCGGCAAGAGACCCAGTACTTC. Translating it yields CASSLTGEGRQETQYF. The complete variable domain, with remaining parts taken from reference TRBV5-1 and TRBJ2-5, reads KAGVTQTPRYLIKTRGQQVTLSCSPISGHRSVSWYQQTPGQGLQFLFEYFSETQRNKGNFPGRFSGRQFSNSRSEMNVSTLELGDSALYLCASSLTGEGRQETQYFGPGTRLLVL.